The clone carrying this TCR beta chain was counted ten times or more. These data are taken from a study of identical twins. TCRdb reanalysed the 5' RACE reads using MiXCR and keeps one entry per CDR3 protein. There are 640,000 or so distinct CDR3 sequences in the sample; around 6.1% occur only once, and roughly 2% lies in the top ten. With 4 bases removed from V and 2 bases from J, the gap between germline ends came to 15 bases. Germline V gene lookup returns CDR1 MNHEY and CDR2 SMNVEV (reference sequence). The CDR3 is 16 amino acids. Specimen: naive T cells sorted from blood. The clonotype comes from a man younger than 30 in good health. The V gene is TRBV27, the J gene TRBJ1-5; no definite D call. The CDR3: CASSSDKIDRNQPQHF. The CDR3 region has the DNA TGTGCCAGCAGTTCCGACAAAATTGACCGCAATCAGCCCCAGCATTTT.